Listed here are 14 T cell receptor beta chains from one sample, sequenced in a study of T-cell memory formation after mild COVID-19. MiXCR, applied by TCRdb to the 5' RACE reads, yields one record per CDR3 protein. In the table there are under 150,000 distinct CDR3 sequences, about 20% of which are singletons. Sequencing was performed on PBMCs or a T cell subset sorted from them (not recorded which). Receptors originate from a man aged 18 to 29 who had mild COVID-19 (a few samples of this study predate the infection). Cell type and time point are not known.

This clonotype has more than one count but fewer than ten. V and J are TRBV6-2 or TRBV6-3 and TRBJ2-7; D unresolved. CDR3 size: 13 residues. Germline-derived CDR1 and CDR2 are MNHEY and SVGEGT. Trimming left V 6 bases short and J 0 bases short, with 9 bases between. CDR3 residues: CASRFGFSYEQYF. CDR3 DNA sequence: TGTGCCAGCAGATTCGGGTTCTCCTACGAGCAGTACTTC.

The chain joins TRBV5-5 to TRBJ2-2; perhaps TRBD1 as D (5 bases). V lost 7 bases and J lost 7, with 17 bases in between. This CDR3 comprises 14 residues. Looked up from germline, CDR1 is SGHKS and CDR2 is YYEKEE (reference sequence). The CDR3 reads CASGAWGFLGELFF. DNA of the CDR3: TGTGCCAGCGGGGCGTGGGGTTTCCTCGGGGAGCTGTTTTTT.

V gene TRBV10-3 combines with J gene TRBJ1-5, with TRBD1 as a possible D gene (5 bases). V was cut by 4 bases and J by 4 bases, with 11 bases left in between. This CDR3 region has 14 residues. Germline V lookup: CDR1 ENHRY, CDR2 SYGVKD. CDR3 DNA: TGTGCCATCAGTGTCTTGGGGGAGAATCAGCCCCAGCATTTT. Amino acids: CAISVLGENQPQHF.

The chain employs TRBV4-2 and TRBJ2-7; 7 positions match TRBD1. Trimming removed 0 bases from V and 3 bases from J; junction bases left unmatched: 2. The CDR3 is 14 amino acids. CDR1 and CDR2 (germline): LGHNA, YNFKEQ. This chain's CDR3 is CASSQDYRGYEQYF. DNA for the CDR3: TGTGCCAGCAGCCAAGACTACAGGGGCTACGAGCAGTACTTC.

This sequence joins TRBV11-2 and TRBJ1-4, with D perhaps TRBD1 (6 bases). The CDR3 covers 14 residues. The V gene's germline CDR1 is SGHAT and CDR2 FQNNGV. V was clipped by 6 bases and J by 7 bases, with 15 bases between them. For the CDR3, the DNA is TGTGCCAGCAGACCGGGGGCGGGCCCTGAAAAACTGTTTTTT. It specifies CASRPGAGPEKLFF.

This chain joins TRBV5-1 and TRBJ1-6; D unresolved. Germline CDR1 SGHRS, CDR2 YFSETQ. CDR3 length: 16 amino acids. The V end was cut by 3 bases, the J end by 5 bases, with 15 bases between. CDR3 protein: CASSYLVLRNNSPLHF. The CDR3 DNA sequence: TGCGCCAGCAGCTACCTGGTGCTGAGAAATAATTCACCCCTCCACTTT.

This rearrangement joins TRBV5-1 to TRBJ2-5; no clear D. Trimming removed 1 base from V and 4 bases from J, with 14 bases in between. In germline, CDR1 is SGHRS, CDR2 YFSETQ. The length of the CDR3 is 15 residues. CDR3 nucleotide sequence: TGCGCCAGCAGCTTGTCAGCAAGAGAGGTAGAGACCCAGTACTTC. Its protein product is CASSLSAREVETQYF.

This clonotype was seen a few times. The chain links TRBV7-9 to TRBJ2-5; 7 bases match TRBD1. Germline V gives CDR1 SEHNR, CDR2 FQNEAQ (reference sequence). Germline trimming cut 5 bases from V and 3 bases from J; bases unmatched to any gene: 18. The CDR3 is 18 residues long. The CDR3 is CASSERQGEGLLEETQYF. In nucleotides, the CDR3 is TGTGCCAGCAGCGAAAGACAGGGTGAAGGCCTCCTGGAAGAGACCCAGTACTTC.

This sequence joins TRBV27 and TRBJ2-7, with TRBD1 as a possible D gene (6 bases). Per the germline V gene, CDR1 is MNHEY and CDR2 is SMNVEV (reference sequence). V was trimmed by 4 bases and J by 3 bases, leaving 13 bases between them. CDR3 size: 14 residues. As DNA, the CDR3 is TGTGCCAGCAGTTCCCCGGGACAAAACTACGAGCAGTACTTC. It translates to CASSSPGQNYEQYF.

CDR3 region: CASRWSSYEQYV. CDR3 nucleotides: TGTGCCAGCAGGTGGAGCTCCTACGAGCAGTACGTC. The chain uses TRBV5-7 and TRBJ2-7; D is unclear. TRBV5-7 is an ORF for which the function is uncertain. This CDR3 has 12 residues. Trimming shortened V by 5 bases and J by 0 bases, and 6 bases separated the two germline ends.

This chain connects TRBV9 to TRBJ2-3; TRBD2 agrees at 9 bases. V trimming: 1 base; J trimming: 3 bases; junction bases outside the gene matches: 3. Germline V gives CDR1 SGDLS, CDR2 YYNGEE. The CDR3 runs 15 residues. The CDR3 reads CASSVSGGRTDTQYF. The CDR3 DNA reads TGTGCCAGCAGCGTAAGCGGGGGGAGAACAGATACGCAGTATTTT.

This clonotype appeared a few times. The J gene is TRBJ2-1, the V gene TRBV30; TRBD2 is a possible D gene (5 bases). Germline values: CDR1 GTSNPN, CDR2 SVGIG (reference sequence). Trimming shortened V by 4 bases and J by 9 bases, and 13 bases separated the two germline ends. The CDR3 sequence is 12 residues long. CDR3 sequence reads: CAWTGVGLEQFF. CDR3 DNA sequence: TGTGCCTGGACCGGGGTCGGTCTTGAGCAGTTCTTC.

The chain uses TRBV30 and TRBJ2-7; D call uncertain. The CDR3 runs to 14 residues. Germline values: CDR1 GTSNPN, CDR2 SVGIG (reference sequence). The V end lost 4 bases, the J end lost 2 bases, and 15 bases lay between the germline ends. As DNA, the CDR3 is TGTGCCTGGACTTCACCGGAGCTTCCCTACGAGCAGTACTTC. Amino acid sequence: CAWTSPELPYEQYF.

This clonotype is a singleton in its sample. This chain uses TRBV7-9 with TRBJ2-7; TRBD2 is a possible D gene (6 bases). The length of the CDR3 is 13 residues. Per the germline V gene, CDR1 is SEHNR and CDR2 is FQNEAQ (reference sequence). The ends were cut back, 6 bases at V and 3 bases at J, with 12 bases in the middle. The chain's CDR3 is CASSSNGGYEQYV. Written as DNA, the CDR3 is TGTGCCAGCAGTAGTAACGGGGGCTACGAGCAGTACGTC.